This TCR beta chain is from a study of regulatory T cells in long-lasting Graves disease. Notes on the study in general: Persistent disease samples used TRBV28, TRBJ1-2 and TRBJ2-5 preferentially. Public clonotype sharing was higher in persistent than newly diagnosed patients.

This clonotype appeared many times. Antigen specificity is unknown. Researchers made TCR beta libraries by using iRepertoire HTBI primers and running Arm-PCR on CDR3 regions. MiXCR, run by TCRdb on the multiplex PCR reads, gives a single entry per CDR3 protein. The data hold a few hundred thousand distinct CDR3 sequences, with 16% observed a single time. The sample's time point: newly diagnosed GD, antithyroid drugs for less than 3 months. There was RNA extracted from PBMCs, and the TCR library was made from it. Trimming took off 5 bases at V and 2 bases at J, with 17 bases between the two ends. CDR3 length: 16 amino acids. The germline CDR1 and CDR2 sequences are SGHAT and FQNNGV. These data also featured in a second study, about T cells in Graves' hyperthyroidism and ophthalmopathy. This second study says: Patients were aged 18 to 65, had disease duration under 2 months, and had newly diagnosed hyperthyroidism. First-round RT-PCR with HTBI primers amplified the TCR CDR3 region.

The sequencing here drew on peripheral blood mononuclear cells (PBMCs), taken at new diagnosis, from a patient treated with antithyroid drugs. The chain uses TRBV11-2 and TRBJ2-3; D perhaps matches TRBD2 (5 bases). This TCR was sampled from a woman aged 18-29 years with Graves disease. CDR3 sequence: CASSRVVAGFTDTQYF. The CDR3 region has the DNA TGTGCCAGCAGCCGAGTTGTGGCGGGCTTCACAGATACGCAGTATTTT.